This TCR beta chain was retrieved from a study of CD8 T cells in ankylosing spondylitis. This clonotype has ten or more counts. TCRdb re-called the 5' RACE reads through MiXCR, storing one row per CDR3 protein. Counted here are 150,000 to 200,000 distinct CDR3 sequences, 25% to 35% occurring once; the ten biggest clones make up 4.5% to 6%. The ends were cut back, 6 bases at V and 1 base at J, with 19 bases in the middle. There are 16 residues in the CDR3. The germline gives CDR1 ENHRY, CDR2 SYGVKD. Input material: synovial fluid, either unsorted or a sorted T cell fraction (not recorded which). The sequence came from a male donor with ankylosing spondylitis. The chain couples TRBV10-3 to TRBJ2-7; the D gene is possibly TRBD2 (5 bases). For the CDR3, the DNA is TGTGCCATCAGCGCTATGGGGAGCGGCGGGTCCTACGAGCAGTACTTC. This encodes CAISAMGSGGSYEQYF.